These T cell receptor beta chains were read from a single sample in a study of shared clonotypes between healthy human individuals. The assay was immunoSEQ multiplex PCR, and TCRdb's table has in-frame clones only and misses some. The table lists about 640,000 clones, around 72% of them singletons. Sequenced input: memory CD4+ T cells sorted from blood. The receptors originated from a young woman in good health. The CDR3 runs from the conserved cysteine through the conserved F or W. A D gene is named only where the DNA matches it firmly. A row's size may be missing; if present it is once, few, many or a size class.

CASSRWTGSEQYF,TGTGCCAGCAGCCGATGGACAGGGAGCGAGCAGTACTTC,TRBD1,-,TRBV14,TRBJ2-7
CAWSAGTVEAFF,TGTGCCTGGAGTGCGGGGACGGTTGAAGCTTTCTTT,-,few,TRBV30,TRBJ1-1
CASSGRVAEKLFF,TGTGCCAGCTCGGGCAGGGTGGCAGAAAAACTGTTTTTT,-,few,TRBV5-6,TRBJ1-4
CASRGRASSYEQYF,TGTGCCAGCAGGGGACGGGCCTCCTCCTACGAGCAGTACTTC,-,-,TRBV2,TRBJ2-7
CASSNLANGGKNIQYF,TGTGCCAGTAGTAATCTAGCGAATGGGGGGAAAAACATTCAGTACTTC,-,once,TRBV19,TRBJ2-4
CASSPEQGSLNTEAFF,TGTGCCAGCTCACCTGAACAGGGGTCACTAAACACTGAAGCTTTCTTT,TRBD1,-,TRBV18,TRBJ1-1
CASSYSGGGNTGELFF,TGTGCCAGCAGTTACTCTGGCGGGGGGAACACCGGGGAGCTGTTTTTT,TRBD2,-,TRBV6-5,TRBJ2-2
CASGGTGGTDTQYF,TGCGCCAGCGGCGGGACAGGAGGCACAGATACGCAGTATTTT,TRBD1,few,TRBV10-1,TRBJ2-3
CASSFIGSGSQGLYEQYF,TGTGCCAGCAGCTTTATAGGTAGCGGGAGCCAGGGACTCTACGAGCAGTACTTC,TRBD2,few,TRBV5-4,TRBJ2-7
CASSGLAQETQYF,TGTGCCAGCAGTGGACTAGCCCAAGAGACCCAGTACTTC,TRBD2,-,TRBV6-5,TRBJ2-5
CASTLRTLGQRTNYGYTF,TGTGCCAGCACCCTACGGACCCTGGGACAGAGGACTAACTATGGCTACACCTTC,TRBD1,-,TRBV2,TRBJ1-2
CASSLGTPGAETQYF,TGTGCCAGCAGCTTAGGAACCCCAGGGGCAGAGACCCAGTACTTC,-,once,TRBV11-2,TRBJ2-5
CASSNPISPFTGKEAFF,TGTGCCAGCAGTAACCCTATCTCCCCCTTCACAGGGAAAGAAGCTTTCTTT,-,few,TRBV28,TRBJ1-1
CASKLATDTDTQYF,TGTGCCAGCAAGCTAGCGACAGACACAGATACGCAGTATTTT,-,-,TRBV27,TRBJ2-3
CASSRDSSGYNEQFF,TGCGCCAGCAGCCGAGATAGTTCCGGATACAATGAGCAGTTCTTC,-,-,TRBV5-1,TRBJ2-1
CASSLAAGEQYF,TGTGCCAGCAGTTTGGCGGCCGGAGAGCAGTACTTC,-,once,TRBV28,TRBJ2-7
CASSRDRAGYTF,TGTGCCAGCTCACGGGACAGGGCTGGCTACACCTTC,TRBD1,-,TRBV18,TRBJ1-2
CASSYSGRDKNIQYF,TGTGCCAGTAGCTATAGCGGGAGGGACAAAAACATTCAGTACTTC,TRBD2,-,TRBV19,TRBJ2-4
CASSLRNNQPQHF,TGTGCCAGCAGCCTTAGGAACAATCAGCCCCAGCATTTT,-,many,TRBV6-5,TRBJ1-5
CASSRGREETQYF,TGTGCCAGCTCTCGCGGGAGGGAAGAGACCCAGTACTTC,TRBD2,-,TRBV18,TRBJ2-5
CASSLSSSYNEQFF,TGCGCCAGCAGCTTGAGTAGCTCCTACAATGAGCAGTTCTTC,-,-,TRBV5-1,TRBJ2-1
CASSLGGAGYNEQFF,TGTGCCAGCTCACTCGGGGGCGCGGGCTACAATGAGCAGTTCTTC,-,-,TRBV18,TRBJ2-1
CASSNRQGYGYTF,TGTGCCAGCAGTAATAGACAGGGCTATGGCTACACCTTC,TRBD1,-,TRBV7-3,TRBJ1-2
CASSMGQGQHEQFF,TGTGCCAGTAGTATGGGGCAGGGGCAACATGAGCAGTTCTTC,-,-,TRBV19,TRBJ2-1
CASTKNPGQGYEQYF,TGTGCCAGCACCAAAAACCCGGGACAAGGATACGAGCAGTACTTC,-,many,TRBV28,TRBJ2-7
CASSPGEETQYF,TGTGCCAGCTCCCCAGGTGAAGAGACCCAGTACTTC,-,-,TRBV18,TRBJ2-5
CASSQKGGWNTEAFF,TGTGCCAGCAGCCAAAAAGGGGGTTGGAACACTGAAGCTTTCTTT,-,-,TRBV7-9,TRBJ1-1
CASNGRNTGELFF,TGTGCCAGCAACGGCAGGAACACCGGGGAGCTGTTTTTT,-,-,TRBV27,TRBJ2-2
CASSDKLAGMDTGELFF,TGCGCCAGCAGCGATAAACTAGCGGGAATGGACACCGGGGAGCTGTTTTTT,TRBD2,-,TRBV5-1,TRBJ2-2
CASSWRWGETQYF,TGTGCCAGCAGTTGGAGGTGGGGGGAGACCCAGTACTTC,-,-,TRBV6-5,TRBJ2-5
CASQRLAGGHGEQFF,TGTGCCAGTCAGAGACTAGCGGGAGGGCACGGTGAGCAGTTCTTC,TRBD2,-,TRBV19,TRBJ2-1
CASSEVAEKDTQYF,TGTGCCAGCAGTGAGGTGGCGGAGAAAGATACGCAGTATTTT,-,-,TRBV27,TRBJ2-3
CASSLGSPADTTFF,TGTGCCAGCAGCTTAGGTTCCCCAGCGGACACGACTTTCTTT,-,-,TRBV7-2,TRBJ1-1
CASQNYPDGPGEAFF,TGTGCCAGCCAGAATTACCCAGACGGTCCGGGTGAAGCTTTCTTT,-,-,TRBV6-1,TRBJ1-1
CASSYDRGLGTIYF,TGTGCCAGCAGTTATGACAGGGGACTGGGCACCATATATTTT,TRBD1,-,TRBV6-6,TRBJ1-3
CASSQVAGSHTEAFF,TGTGCCAGCAGCCAAGTCGCGGGAAGCCACACTGAAGCTTTCTTT,-,-,TRBV14,TRBJ1-1
CASSPSGLASIQYF,TGTGCCAGCTCACCCTCAGGCCTAGCGAGCATTCAGTACTTC,-,-,TRBV18,TRBJ2-4
CASSQLRQVFYEQYF,TGTGCCAGCAGCCAACTCCGCCAGGTCTTCTACGAGCAGTACTTC,-,-,TRBV4-2,TRBJ2-7
CASSVTGTANEKLFF,TGTGCCAGCAGCGTCACCGGGACAGCTAATGAAAAACTGTTTTTT,TRBD1,-,TRBV5-5,TRBJ1-4
CASSPSTENTEAFF,TGTGCCAGCTCACCTTCTACAGAGAACACTGAAGCTTTCTTT,-,-,TRBV18,TRBJ1-1